This T cell receptor (beta chain) was sequenced during a study of blood T cell repertoires in COVID-19. Generated by immunoSEQ multiplex PCR, the TCRdb table keeps only in-frame clones and is missing some. The sample holds more than 150,000 clones; less than 90% are singletons and the top ten take under 25%. This CDR3 is 15 amino acids long. The germline CDR1 and CDR2 sequences are LNHNV and YYDKDF (reference sequence). V was trimmed by 1 base and J by 4 bases, leaving 10 bases between them. This sequence was found in a man between 65 and 85 years old with active or convalescent COVID-19. Specimen: peripheral blood. The chain carries TRBV15 and TRBJ1-4, with D uncertain. DNA for the CDR3: TGTGCCACCAGCAGAGGTAACGGTTATAATGAAAAACTGTTTTTT. As protein: CATSRGNGYNEKLFF.